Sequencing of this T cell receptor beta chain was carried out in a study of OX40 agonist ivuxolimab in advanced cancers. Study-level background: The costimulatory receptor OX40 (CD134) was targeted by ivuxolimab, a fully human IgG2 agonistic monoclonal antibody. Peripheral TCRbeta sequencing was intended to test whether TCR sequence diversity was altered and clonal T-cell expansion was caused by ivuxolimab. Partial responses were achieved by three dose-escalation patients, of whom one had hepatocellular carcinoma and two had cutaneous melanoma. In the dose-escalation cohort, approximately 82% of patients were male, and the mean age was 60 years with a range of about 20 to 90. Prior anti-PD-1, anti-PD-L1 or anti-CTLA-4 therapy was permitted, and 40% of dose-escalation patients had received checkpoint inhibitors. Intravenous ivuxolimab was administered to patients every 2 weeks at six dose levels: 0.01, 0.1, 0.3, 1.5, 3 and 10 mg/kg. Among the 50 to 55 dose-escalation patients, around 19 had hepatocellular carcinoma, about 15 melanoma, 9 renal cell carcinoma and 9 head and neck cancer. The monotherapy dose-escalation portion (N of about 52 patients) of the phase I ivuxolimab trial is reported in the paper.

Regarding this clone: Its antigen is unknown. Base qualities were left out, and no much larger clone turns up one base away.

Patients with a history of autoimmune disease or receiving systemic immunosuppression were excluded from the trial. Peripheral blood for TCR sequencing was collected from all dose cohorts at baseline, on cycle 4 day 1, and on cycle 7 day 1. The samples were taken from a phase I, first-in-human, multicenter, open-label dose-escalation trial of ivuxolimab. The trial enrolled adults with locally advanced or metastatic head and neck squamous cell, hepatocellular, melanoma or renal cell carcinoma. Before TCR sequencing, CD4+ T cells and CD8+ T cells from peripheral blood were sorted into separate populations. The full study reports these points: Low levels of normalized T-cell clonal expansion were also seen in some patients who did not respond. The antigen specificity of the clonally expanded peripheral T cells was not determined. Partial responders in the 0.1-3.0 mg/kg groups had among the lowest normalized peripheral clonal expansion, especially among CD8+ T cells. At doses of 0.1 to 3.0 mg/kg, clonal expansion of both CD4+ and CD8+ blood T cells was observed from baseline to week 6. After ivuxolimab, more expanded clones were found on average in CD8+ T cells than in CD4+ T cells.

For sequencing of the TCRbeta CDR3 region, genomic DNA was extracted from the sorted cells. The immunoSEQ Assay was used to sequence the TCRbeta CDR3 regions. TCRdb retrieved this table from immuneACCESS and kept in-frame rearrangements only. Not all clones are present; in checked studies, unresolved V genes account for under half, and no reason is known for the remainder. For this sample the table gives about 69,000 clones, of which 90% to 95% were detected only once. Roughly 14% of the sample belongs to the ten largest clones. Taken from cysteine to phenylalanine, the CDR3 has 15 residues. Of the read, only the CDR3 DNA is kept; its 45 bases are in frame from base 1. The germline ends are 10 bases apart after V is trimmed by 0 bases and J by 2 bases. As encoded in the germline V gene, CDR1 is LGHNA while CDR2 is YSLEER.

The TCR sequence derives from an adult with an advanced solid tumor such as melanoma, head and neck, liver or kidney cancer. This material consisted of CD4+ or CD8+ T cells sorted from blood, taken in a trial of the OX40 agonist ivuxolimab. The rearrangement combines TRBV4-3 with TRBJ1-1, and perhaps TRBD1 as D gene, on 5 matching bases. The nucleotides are TGCGCCAGCAGCCAAGATCGGGGGACCAACACTGAAGCTTTCTTT. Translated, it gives CASSQDRGTNTEAFF.